The T cell receptor (beta chain) described here comes from a study of cytomegalovirus exposure and HLA in healthy donors. General observations from the study: Only CMV serostatus was available as immune exposure information. Sequencing likely generated an artifact that appeared as a cluster of highly shared sequence variants.

In the PCR, 60 Vbeta and 13 Jbeta primers were used. Assay: immunoSEQ multiplex PCR; the TCRdb copy retains only in-frame clones and omits some. Of more than 95,000 clones listed, roughly 74% are singletons. Notes on this clone: Its antigen remains unidentified.

This CDR3 is 14 amino acids long. Germline CDR1 ENHRY, CDR2 SYGVKD. J lost 7 bases, V lost 6 bases, and 8 bases had no gene match. The rearrangement links TRBV10-3 to TRBJ2-1; 8 positions match TRBD2. The sample taken for sequencing was PBMCs. The receptor comes from a woman aged 70-85 years in good health and CMV-seropositive. The CDR3 DNA reads TGTGCCATCAGCGGAGCGGGGGCGGGGAATGAGCAGTTCTTC. Its protein is CAISGAGAGNEQFF.